This T cell receptor (beta chain) was documented in a study of regulatory T cells in long-lasting Graves disease. Turning to the study itself: Patients with persistent Graves' disease had over 5 years of antithyroid drugs and persistent TSH receptor antibodies. Study conclusions and caveats: Persistent disease samples used TRBV28, TRBJ1-2 and TRBJ2-5 preferentially.

Trimming pared 2 bases from V and 4 bases from J, leaving 18 bases between. Germline V gene lookup returns CDR1 SGHKS and CDR2 YYEKEE (reference sequence). The CDR3 loop spans 16 amino acids. This clonotype was counted between two and nine times. The antigen remains unidentified. Time point reported: persistent/refractory GD, antithyroid drugs over 5 years with positive TRAb. There was RNA extracted from PBMCs, and the TCR library was made from it. Sequencing libraries for TCR beta were prepared with iRepertoire HTBI primers and Arm-PCR of CDR3 regions. TCRdb analysed the multiplex PCR reads with MiXCR anew, one entry per CDR3 protein. This sample has under 500,000 distinct CDR3 sequences, with 20% found just once.

The specimen comprised peripheral blood mononuclear cells (PBMCs), sampled when the disease was refractory, from a patient treated with antithyroid drugs. The chain uses TRBV5-5 and TRBJ2-5; maybe TRBD1 (5 bases). The sequence came from a female donor with Graves disease. In DNA form, the CDR3 reads TGTGCCAGCAGCTTTCGGCCCATGACAGATGGAGAGACCCAGTACTTC. As protein: CASSFRPMTDGETQYF.